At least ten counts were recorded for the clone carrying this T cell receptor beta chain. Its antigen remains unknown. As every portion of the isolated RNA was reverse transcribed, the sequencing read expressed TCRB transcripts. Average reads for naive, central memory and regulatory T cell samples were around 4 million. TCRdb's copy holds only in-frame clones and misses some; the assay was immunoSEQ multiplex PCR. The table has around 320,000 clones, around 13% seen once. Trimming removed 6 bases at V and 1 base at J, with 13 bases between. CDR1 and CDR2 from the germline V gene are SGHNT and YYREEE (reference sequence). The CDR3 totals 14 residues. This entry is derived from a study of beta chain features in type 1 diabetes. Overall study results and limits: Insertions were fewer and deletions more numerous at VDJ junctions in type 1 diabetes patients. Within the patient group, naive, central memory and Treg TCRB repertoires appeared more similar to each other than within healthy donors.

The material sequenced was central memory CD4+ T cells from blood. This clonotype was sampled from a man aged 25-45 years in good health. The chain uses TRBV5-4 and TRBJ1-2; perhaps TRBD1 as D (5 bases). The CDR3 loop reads CASNDWQGNYGYTF. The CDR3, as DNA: TGTGCCAGCAACGACTGGCAGGGTAACTATGGCTACACCTTC.